The 2 T cell receptor beta chains listed next were all sequenced from one sample in a study of CD8+ T cells in alopecia areata. cDNA reverse transcribed from extracted RNA served as the sequencing template. Some clones are missing from TCRdb's copy, which holds only in-frame ones; the method was immunoSEQ multiplex PCR. This sample yields roughly 250,000 clones, of which about 62% are seen a single time; about 0.88% belongs to the top ten. The treatment here: oral pan-JAK inhibitor, 5-10 mg twice daily. The material was CD4+ T cells sorted from blood, obtained around week 53, from a patient treated with tofacitinib. Every receptor here comes from a human donor with alopecia areata.

The chain uses TRBV7-9 and TRBJ1-2, with D perhaps matching TRBD1 (6 bases). CDR1 SEHNR and CDR2 FQNEAQ come from the germline V gene (reference sequence). V was cut by 11 bases and J by 5 bases, with 18 bases left in between. The CDR3 is 13 amino acids. For the CDR3, the DNA is TGTGCCGGGTCCTACAGGGAATCTTATGGCTACACCTTC. It is translated as CAGSYRESYGYTF.

This clone was counted a few times. Written as DNA, the CDR3 is TGTGCCTGGAGTGGAACTAGCGTCATCAATGAGCAGTTCTTC. Translated, it gives CAWSGTSVINEQFF. V gene TRBV30 combines with J gene TRBJ2-1; the match to TRBD2 covers 7 bases. Trimming removed 1 base from V and 6 bases from J; junction bases left unmatched: 6. Germline CDR1 and CDR2: GTSNPN and SVGIG (reference sequence). The CDR3 sequence is 14 residues long.